One and the same sample provided the 11 T cell receptor beta chains below, sequenced in a study of T cell repertoires in cytomegalovirus infection (dated by TCRdb to about 2019). This sample was sequenced with an Illumina HiSeq 1500. TCRdb handled the public reads itself, with Q25 trimming in fastp and clone calling in MiXCR, and kept productive beta chains. Every entry covers one CDR3 protein and lists the most common genes and DNA from its rows. Within this sample are about 250,000 distinct CDR3 sequences, with about a sixth of them counted one time only. The ten biggest clones cover less than 50% of the sample. Sequenced sample: CD8+ T cells from PBMCs. These receptors all stem from a human donor in good health (CMV status not recorded). Some clones in this sample may be carry-over from other donors' samples.

The rearrangement links TRBV29-1 to TRBJ1-1, with D tentatively TRBD1 (5 bases). Trimming removed 4 bases from V and 0 bases from J, with 12 bases in between. Germline lookup yields CDR1 SQVTM and CDR2 ANQGSEA. This CDR3 is built from 14 residues. The CDR3 loop reads CSVGTAGMNTEAFF. CDR3 bases: TGCAGCGTTGGAACCGCAGGGATGAACACTGAAGCTTTCTTT.

The rearrangement links TRBV2 to TRBJ2-3; D remains ambiguous. Germline values: CDR1 SNHLY, CDR2 FYNNEI. There are 14 residues in the CDR3. The V end lost 2 bases, the J end lost 5 bases, and 11 bases lay between the germline ends. The CDR3 region is CASSETNMLDTQYF. CDR3 sequence (DNA): TGTGCCAGCAGTGAAACCAATATGTTAGATACGCAGTATTTT.

In the case of this clonotype: One end of the junction is discordant with germline, which a read error may explain. The gene calls are TRBV3-1 and TRBJ1-2, with D possibly matching TRBD1 (5 bases). Germline assignment: CDR1 LGHDT and CDR2 YNNKEL (reference sequence). The length of the CDR3 is 13 residues. The CDR3 region has the DNA TGTGCCATCAGCCAAGAGGGGTACTATGGCTACACCTTC. Protein: CAISQEGYYGYTF.

This clonotype has just a few counts. The rearrangement uses TRBV28 and TRBJ2-1; D is uncertain. Germline loops: CDR1 MDHEN, CDR2 SYDVKM. The V end was cut by 1 base, the J end by 0 bases, with 10 bases between. This CDR3 spans 16 amino acids. DNA for the CDR3: TGTGCCAGCAGTTTATATGTGCGAAGCTCCTACAATGAGCAGTTCTTC. As protein: CASSLYVRSSYNEQFF.

This chain connects TRBV6-1 to TRBJ1-1, with TRBD1 identical over 7 bases. Trimming removed 7 bases from V and 4 bases from J; junction bases left unmatched: 6. Germline CDR1 is MNHNS and CDR2 is SASEGT. The CDR3 sequence is 13 residues long. CDR3 in DNA: TGTGCCAGCACAGGGGGGGGGGCCACTGAAGCTTTCTTT. Protein product: CASTGGGATEAFF.

This clonotype has a handful of counts. The chain uses TRBV6-2 or TRBV6-3 and TRBJ2-5, with TRBD2 matching over 8 bases. The CDR3 is 14 amino acids. Per germline, CDR1 MNHEY and CDR2 SVGEGT. Trimming took 8 bases from V and 1 from J; bases not matched to a gene: 6. The CDR3 protein is CASDTRGVQETQYF. CDR3 DNA sequence: TGTGCCAGCGATACGCGGGGGGTCCAAGAGACCCAGTACTTC.

The chain has TRBV10-3 and TRBJ1-1; TRBD1 might be the D (5 bases). Trimming left V 8 bases short and J 2 bases short, with 18 bases between. CDR1 and CDR2 from the germline V gene are ENHRY and SYGVKD. The CDR3 has 15 amino acids. The CDR3 sequence: CAIGDPTEPNTEAFF. For the CDR3, the DNA is TGTGCCATCGGAGACCCGACAGAACCAAACACTGAAGCTTTCTTT.

This clonotype was seen more than once but under ten times. This rearrangement joins TRBV7-9 to TRBJ1-4; no clear D gene. V was pared by 4 bases and J by 7 bases, with 13 bases between. CDR1 and CDR2 (germline): SEHNR, FQNEAQ (reference sequence). The CDR3 consists of 14 residues. CDR3 DNA sequence: TGTGCCAGCAGCTCATACCTCGAGATTGAAAAACTGTTTTTT. Residues: CASSSYLEIEKLFF.

About this clonotype: Just one base apart from a much larger clone, this may be a read error. The chain links TRBV11-2 to TRBJ2-7; D uncertain. In germline, CDR1 is SGHAT, CDR2 FQNNGV. This CDR3 has 13 amino acids. The CDR3 loop reads CASSLAVTYVQYF. In DNA, the CDR3 is TGTGCCAGCAGCTTAGCTGTGACCTACGTGCAGTACTTC.

The chain is built from TRBV28 and TRBJ2-2; 8 bases are shared with TRBD2. V lost 4 bases and J lost 5; bases outside the gene matches: 3. CDR3 size: 14 residues. Germline loops: CDR1 MDHEN, CDR2 SYDVKM. CDR3 in DNA: TGTGCCAGCAGTTCACTAGCGGAGACCGGGGAGCTGTTTTTT. It specifies CASSSLAETGELFF.

This clonotype has a count of ten or more. The chain is built from TRBV7-8 and TRBJ1-5, with D unclear. CDR1 is SGHVS, CDR2 FQNEAQ, per germline. CDR3 size: 16 residues. Trimming removed 1 base from V and 4 bases from J, with 14 bases in between. The DNA of the CDR3 is TGTGCCAGCAGCTTAGGGAAGGGCACCCCAAATCAGCCCCAGCATTTT. It is translated as CASSLGKGTPNQPQHF.